The present T cell receptor beta chain was sequenced within a study of T cell responses to AZD1222 COVID-19 vaccine. The V segment lost 2 bases and the J segment 9 bases; nucleotides outside the gene matches: 4. The CDR3 runs 14 residues. Here immunoSEQ multiplex PCR was the method, and the copy in TCRdb shows in-frame clones only, minus some. The sample shows about 160,000 clones, approximately 92% of them seen only once. The TCR sequence derives from an adult in good health. This chain links TRBV23-1 with TRBJ1-6; 7 positions match TRBD1. TRBV23-1 is known as an ORF, though its function is uncertain. The source material was peripheral blood, sampled on day 0 of AZD1222 vaccination. This chain's CDR3 is CASSQPGGGSPLHF. The CDR3 region has the DNA TGCGCCAGCAGTCAACCAGGGGGAGGTTCACCCCTCCACTTT.